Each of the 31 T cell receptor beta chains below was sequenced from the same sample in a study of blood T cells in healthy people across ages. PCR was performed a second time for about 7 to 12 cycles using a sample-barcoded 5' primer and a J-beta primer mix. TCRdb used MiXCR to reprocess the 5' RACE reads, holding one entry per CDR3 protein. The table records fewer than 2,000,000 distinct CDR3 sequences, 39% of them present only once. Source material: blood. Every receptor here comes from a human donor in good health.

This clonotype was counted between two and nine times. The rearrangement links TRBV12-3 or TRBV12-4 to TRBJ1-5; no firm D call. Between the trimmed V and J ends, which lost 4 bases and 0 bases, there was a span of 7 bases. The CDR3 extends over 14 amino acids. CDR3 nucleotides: TGTGCCAGCAGTTGGAAATATAGCAATCAGCCCCAGCATTTT. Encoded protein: CASSWKYSNQPQHF.

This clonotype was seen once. The CDR3 DNA reads as TGTGCCAGCAGCTTAGGGGGGTCAGGCGGCCGAAATCAGCCCCAGCATTTT. Translation gives CASSLGGSGGRNQPQHF. This chain joins TRBV7-2 and TRBJ1-5; the D gene is possibly TRBD1 (5 bases). This CDR3 has 17 residues. From germline, CDR1 is SGHTA and CDR2 FQGNSA. V was cut by 1 base and J by 4 bases, with 17 bases left in between.

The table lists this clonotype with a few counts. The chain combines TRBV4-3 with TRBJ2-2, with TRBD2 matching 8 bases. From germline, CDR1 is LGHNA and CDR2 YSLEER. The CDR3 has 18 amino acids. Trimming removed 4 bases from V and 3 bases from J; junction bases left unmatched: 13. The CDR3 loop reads CASSRLRTSRYDTGELFF. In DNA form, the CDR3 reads TGCGCCAGCAGCCGGTTGAGGACTAGCCGCTATGACACCGGGGAGCTGTTTTTT.

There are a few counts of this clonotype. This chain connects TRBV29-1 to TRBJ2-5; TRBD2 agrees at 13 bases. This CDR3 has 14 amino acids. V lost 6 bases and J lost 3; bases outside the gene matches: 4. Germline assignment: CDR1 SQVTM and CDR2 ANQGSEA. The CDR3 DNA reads TGCAGCGTATCAACTAGCGGGGGGGAAGAGACCCAGTACTTC. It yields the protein CSVSTSGGEETQYF.

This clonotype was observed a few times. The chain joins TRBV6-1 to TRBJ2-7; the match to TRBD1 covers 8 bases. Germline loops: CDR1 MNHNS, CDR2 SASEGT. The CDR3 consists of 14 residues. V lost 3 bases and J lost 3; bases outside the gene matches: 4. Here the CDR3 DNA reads TGTGCCAGCAGTGAGGGGGGACAGGACTACGAGCAGTACTTC. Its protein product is CASSEGGQDYEQYF.

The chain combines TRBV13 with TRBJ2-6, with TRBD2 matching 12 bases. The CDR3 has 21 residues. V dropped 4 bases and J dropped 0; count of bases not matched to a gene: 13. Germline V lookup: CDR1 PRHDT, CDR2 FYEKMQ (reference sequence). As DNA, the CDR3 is TGTGCCAGCAGCTCCAACCACGCTAGCGGGGGGGCGATCTCTGGGGCCAACGTCCTGACTTTC. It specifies CASSSNHASGGAISGANVLTF. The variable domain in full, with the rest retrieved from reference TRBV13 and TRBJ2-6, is AAGVIQSPRHLIKEKRETATLKCYPIPRHDTVYWYQQGPGQDPQFLISFYEKMQSDKGSIPDRFSAQQFSDYHSELNMSSLELGDSALYFCASSSNHASGGAISGANVLTFGAGSRLTVL.

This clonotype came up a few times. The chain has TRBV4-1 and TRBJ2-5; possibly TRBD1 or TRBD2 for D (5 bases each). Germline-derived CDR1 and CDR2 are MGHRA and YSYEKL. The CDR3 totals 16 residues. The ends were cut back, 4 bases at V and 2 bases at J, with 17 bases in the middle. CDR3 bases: TGCGCCAGCAGCCCACAAAGAGGGGACCCTCAAGAGACCCAGTACTTC. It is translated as CASSPQRGDPQETQYF.

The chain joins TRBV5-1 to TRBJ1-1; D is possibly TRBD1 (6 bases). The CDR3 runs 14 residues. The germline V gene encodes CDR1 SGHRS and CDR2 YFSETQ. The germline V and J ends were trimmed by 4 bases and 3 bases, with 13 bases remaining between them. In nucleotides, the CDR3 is TGCGCCAGCAGCACACAGGGAAGAGACACTGAAGCTTTCTTT. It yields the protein CASSTQGRDTEAFF.

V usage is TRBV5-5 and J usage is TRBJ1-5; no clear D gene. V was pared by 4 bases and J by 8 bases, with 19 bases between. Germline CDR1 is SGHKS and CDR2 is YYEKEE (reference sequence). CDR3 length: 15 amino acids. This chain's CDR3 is CASSLMSGWGKPQHF. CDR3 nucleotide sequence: TGTGCCAGCAGCCTAATGTCCGGTTGGGGTAAGCCCCAGCATTTT. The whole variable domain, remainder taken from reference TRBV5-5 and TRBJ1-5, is DAGVTQSPTHLIKTRGQQVTLRCSPISGHKSVSWYQQVLGQGPQFIFQYYEKEERGRGNFPDRFSARQFPNYSSELNVNALLLGDSALYLCASSLMSGWGKPQHFGDGTRLSIL.

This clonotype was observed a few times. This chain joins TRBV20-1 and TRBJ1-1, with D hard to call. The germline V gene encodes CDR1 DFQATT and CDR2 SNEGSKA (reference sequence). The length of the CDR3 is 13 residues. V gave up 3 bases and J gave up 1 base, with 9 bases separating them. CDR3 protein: CSASQEPNTEAFF. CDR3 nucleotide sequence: TGCAGTGCTAGTCAGGAGCCGAACACTGAAGCTTTCTTT.

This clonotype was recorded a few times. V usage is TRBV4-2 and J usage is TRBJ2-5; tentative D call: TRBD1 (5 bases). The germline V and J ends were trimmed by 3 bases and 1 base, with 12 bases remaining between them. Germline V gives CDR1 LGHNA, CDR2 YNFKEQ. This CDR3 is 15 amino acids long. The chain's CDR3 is CASSQGLFGQETQYF. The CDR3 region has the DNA TGTGCCAGCAGCCAGGGGCTGTTTGGCCAAGAGACCCAGTACTTC.

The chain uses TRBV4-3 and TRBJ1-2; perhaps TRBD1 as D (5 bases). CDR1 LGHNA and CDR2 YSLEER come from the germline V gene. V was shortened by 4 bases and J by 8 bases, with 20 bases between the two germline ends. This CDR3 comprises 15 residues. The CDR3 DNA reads TGCGCCAGCAGCCGAGCAAACTGGGACTCTGGCGGCTACACCTTC. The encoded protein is CASSRANWDSGGYTF.

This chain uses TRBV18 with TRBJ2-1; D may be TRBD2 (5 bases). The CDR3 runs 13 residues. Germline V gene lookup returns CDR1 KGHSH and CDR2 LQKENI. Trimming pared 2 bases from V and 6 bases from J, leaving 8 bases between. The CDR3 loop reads CASSPSGFNEQFF. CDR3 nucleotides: TGTGCCAGCTCACCATCGGGGTTCAATGAGCAGTTCTTC. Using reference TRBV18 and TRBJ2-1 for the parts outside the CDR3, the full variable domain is NAGVMQNPRHLVRRRGQEARLRCSPMKGHSHVYWYRQLPEEGLKFMVYLQKENIIDESGMPKERFSAEFPKEGPSILRIQQVVRGDSAAYFCASSPSGFNEQFFGPGTRLTVL.

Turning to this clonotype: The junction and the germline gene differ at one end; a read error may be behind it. The DNA for the CDR3 is TGTGCCAGCAGTACAGGGCGTTGGAGCTATGGCTCTGGGGCCAACGTCCGGACTTTC. This sequence encodes CASSTGRWSYGSGANVRTF. The J gene is TRBJ2-6, the V gene TRBV6-1, with a tentative D call TRBD1 (6 bases). Per the germline V gene, CDR1 is MNHNS and CDR2 is SASEGT. This CDR3 has 19 residues.

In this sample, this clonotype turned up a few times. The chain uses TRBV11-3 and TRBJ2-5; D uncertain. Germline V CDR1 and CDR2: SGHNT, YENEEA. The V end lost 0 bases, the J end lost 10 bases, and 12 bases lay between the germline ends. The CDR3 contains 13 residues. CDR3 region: CASSLEERRDQYF. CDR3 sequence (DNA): TGTGCCAGCAGCTTAGAGGAACGAAGGGACCAGTACTTC.

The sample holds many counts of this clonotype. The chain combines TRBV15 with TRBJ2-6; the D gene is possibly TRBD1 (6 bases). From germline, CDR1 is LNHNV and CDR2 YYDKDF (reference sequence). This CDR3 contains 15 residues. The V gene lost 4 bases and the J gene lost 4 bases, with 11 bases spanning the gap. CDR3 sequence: CATSTGTPGANVLTF. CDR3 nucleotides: TGTGCCACCAGCACCGGGACACCCGGGGCCAACGTCCTGACTTTC.

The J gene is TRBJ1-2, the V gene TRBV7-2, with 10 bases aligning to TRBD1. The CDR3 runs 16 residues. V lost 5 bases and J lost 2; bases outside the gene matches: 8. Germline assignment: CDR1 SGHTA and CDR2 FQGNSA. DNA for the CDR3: TGTGCCAGCAGCGACCAACCGGGACAGGGGAACTATGGCTACACCTTC. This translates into CASSDQPGQGNYGYTF.

The CDR3 DNA sequence: TGTGCCAGCAGTTTTGGATTATCCACTGAAGCTTTCTTT. Protein: CASSFGLSTEAFF. The V and J genes are TRBV12-3 or TRBV12-4 and TRBJ1-1; the D is unclear. V gave up 3 bases and J gave up 4 bases, with 9 bases separating them. CDR3 length equals 13 residues.

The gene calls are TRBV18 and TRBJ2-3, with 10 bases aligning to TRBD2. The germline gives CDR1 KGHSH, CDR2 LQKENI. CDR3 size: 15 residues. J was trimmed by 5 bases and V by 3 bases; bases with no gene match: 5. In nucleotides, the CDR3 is TGTGCCAGCTCACCTAGCGGGGGGAATGGAGATACGCAGTATTTT. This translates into CASSPSGGNGDTQYF.

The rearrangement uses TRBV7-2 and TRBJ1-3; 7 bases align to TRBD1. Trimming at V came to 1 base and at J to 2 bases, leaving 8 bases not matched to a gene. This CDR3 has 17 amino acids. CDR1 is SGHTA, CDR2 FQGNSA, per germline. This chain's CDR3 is CASSLVAFGQAGNTIYF. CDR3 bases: TGTGCCAGCAGCTTAGTTGCGTTTGGACAGGCTGGAAACACCATATATTTT.

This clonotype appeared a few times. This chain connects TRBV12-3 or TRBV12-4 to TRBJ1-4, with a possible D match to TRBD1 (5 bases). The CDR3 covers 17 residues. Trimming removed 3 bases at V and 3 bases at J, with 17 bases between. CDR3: CASSFWPGRVANEKLFF. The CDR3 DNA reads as TGTGCCAGCAGTTTCTGGCCAGGGAGGGTGGCTAATGAAAAACTGTTTTTT.

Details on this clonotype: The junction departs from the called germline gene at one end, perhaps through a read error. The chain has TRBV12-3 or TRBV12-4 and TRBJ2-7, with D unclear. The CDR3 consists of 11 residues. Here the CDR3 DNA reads TGTGCCGGCAGTTCGCCCTACGAGCAGTACTTC. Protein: CAGSSPYEQYF.

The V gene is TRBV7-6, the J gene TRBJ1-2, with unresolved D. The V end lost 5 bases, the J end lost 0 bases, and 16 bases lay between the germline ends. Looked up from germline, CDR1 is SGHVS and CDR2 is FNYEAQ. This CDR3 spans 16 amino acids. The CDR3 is CASSPFYKLANYGYTF. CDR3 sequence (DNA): TGTGCCAGCAGCCCCTTTTACAAGTTAGCTAACTATGGCTACACCTTC. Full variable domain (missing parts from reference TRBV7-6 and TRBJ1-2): GAGVSQSPRYKVTKRGQDVALRCDPISGHVSLYWYRQALGQGPEFLTYFNYEAQQDKSGLPNDRFSAERPEGSISTLTIQRTEQRDSAMYRCASSPFYKLANYGYTFGSGTRLTVV.

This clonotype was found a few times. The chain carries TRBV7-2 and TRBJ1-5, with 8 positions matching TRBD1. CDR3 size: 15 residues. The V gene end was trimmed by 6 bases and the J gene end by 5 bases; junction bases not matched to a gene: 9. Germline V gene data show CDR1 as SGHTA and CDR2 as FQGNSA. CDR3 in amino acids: CASSQGGGQDQPQHF. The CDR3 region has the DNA TGTGCCAGCAGTCAAGGAGGGGGACAGGATCAGCCCCAGCATTTT.

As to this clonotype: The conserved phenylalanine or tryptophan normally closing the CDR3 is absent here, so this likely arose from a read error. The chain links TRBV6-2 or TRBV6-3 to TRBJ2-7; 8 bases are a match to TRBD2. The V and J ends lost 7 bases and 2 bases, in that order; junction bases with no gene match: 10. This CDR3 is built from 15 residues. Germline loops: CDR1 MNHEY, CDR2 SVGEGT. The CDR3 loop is CASNEGTRKAYEQYC. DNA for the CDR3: TGTGCCAGCAACGAAGGGACTAGGAAGGCCTACGAGCAGTACTGC.

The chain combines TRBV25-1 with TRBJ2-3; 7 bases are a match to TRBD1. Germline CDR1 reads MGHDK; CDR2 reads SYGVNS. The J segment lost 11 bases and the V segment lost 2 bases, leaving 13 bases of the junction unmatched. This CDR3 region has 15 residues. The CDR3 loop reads CASSERGGEAREQYF. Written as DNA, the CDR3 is TGTGCCAGCAGTGAAAGAGGGGGCGAAGCGCGAGAGCAGTATTTT. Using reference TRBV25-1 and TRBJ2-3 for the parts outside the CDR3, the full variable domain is EADIYQTPRYLVIGTGKKITLECSQTMGHDKMYWYQQDPGMELHLIHYSYGVNSTEKGDLSSESTVSRIRTEHFPLTLESARPSHTSQYLCASSERGGEAREQYFGPGTRLTVL.

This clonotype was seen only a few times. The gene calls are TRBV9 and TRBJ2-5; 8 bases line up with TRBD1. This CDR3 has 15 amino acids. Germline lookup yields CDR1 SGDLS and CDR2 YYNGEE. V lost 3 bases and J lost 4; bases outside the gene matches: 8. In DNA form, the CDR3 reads TGTGCCAGCAGCGATCCGACAGGGGCAGGAGAGACCCAGTACTTC. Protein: CASSDPTGAGETQYF.

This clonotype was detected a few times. In DNA form, the CDR3 reads TGCAGTGCGGGAGAGCGGGGACTTACTTATGGCTACACCTTC. Amino acid sequence: CSAGERGLTYGYTF. V usage is TRBV20-1 and J usage is TRBJ1-2; weak D call: TRBD1 (5 bases). Looked up from germline, CDR1 is DFQATT and CDR2 is SNEGSKA (reference sequence). V was cut by 6 bases and J by 5 bases, with 19 bases left in between. CDR3 length: 14 amino acids.

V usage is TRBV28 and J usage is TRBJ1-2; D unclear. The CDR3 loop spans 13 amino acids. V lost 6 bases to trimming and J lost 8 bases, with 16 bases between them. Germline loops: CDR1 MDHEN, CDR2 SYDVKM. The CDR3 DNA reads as TGTGCCAGCAGCCCCAGTACGGTTGGGGGCTACACCTTC. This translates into CASSPSTVGGYTF.

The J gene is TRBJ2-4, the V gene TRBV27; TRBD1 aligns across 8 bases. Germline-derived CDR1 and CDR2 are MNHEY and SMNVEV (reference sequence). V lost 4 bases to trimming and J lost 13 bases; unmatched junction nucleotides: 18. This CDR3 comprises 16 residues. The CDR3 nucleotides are TGTGCCAGCAGTTCGTCCGGGACAGGAGGCATACGGGAGCAGTACTTC. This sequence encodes CASSSSGTGGIREQYF.

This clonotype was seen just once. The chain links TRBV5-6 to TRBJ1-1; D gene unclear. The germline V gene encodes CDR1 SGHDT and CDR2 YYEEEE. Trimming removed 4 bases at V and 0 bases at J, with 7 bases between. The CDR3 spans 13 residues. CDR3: CASSEFMNTEAFF. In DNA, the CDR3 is TGTGCCAGCAGCGAATTTATGAACACTGAAGCTTTCTTT. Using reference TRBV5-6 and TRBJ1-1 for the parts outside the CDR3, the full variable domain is DAGVTQSPTHLIKTRGQQVTLRCSPKSGHDTVSWYQQALGQGPQFIFQYYEEEERQRGNFPDRFSGHQFPNYSSELNVNALLLGDSALYLCASSEFMNTEAFFGQGTRLTVV.